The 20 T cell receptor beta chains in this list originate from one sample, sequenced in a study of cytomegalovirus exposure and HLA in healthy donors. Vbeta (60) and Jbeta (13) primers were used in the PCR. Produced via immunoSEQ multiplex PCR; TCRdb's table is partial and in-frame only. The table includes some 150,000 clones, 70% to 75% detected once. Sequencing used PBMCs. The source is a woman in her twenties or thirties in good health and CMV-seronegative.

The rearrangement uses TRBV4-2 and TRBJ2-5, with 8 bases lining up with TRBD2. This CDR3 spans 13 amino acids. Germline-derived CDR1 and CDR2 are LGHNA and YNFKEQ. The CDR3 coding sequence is TGTACAAGACCGGGACTAGTAGCGGAGACCCAGTACTTC. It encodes CTRPGLVAETQYF.

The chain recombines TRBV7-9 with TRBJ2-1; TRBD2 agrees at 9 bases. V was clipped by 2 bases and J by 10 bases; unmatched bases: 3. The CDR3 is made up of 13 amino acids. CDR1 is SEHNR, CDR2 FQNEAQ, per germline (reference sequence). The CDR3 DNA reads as TGTGCCAGCAGCTTAATAGCGGGAGAGGAGCAGTTCTTC. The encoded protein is CASSLIAGEEQFF. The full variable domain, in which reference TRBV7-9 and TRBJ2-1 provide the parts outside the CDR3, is DTGVSQNPRHKITKRGQNVTFRCDPISEHNRLYWYRQTLGQGPEFLTYFQNEAQLEKSRLLSDRFSAERPKGSFSTLEIQRTEQGDSAMYLCASSLIAGEEQFFGPGTRLTVL.

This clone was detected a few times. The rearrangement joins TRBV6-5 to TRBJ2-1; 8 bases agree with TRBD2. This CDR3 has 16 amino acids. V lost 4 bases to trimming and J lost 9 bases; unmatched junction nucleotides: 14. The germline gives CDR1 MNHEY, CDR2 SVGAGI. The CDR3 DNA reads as TGTGCCAGCAGTTTCGGGGGGGGTGCGGTACTGGGTGAGCAGTTCTTC. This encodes CASSFGGGAVLGEQFF.

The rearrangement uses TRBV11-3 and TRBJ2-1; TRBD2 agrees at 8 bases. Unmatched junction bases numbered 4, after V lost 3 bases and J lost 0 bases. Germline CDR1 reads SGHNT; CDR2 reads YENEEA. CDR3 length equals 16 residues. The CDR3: CASSLYSGDSYNEQFF. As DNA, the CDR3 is TGTGCCAGCAGCTTGTATAGCGGGGACTCCTACAATGAGCAGTTCTTC.

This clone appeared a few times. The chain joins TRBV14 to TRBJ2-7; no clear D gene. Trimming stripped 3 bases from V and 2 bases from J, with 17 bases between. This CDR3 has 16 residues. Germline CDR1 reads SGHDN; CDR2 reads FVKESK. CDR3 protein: CASSHSTSGITYEQYF. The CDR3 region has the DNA TGTGCCAGCAGCCATTCCACTTCAGGAATAACCTACGAGCAGTACTTC.

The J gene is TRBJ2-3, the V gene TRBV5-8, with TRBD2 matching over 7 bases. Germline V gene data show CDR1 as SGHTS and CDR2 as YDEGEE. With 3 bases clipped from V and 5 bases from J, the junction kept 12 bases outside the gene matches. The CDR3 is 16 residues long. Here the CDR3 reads CASSSGGGPLRDTQYF. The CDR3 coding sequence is TGTGCCAGCAGCTCGGGGGGAGGGCCGTTAAGAGATACGCAGTATTTT.

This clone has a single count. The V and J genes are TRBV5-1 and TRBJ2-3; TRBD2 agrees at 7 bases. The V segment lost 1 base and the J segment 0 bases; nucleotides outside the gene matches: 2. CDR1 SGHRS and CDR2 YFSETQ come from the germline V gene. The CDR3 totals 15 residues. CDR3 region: CASSLPRGSTDTQYF. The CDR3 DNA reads TGCGCCAGCAGCTTGCCGCGGGGGAGCACAGATACGCAGTATTTT.

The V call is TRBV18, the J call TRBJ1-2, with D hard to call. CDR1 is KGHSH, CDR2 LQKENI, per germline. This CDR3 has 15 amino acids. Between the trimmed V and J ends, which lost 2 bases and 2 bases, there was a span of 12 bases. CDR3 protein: CASSPSGGGNYGYTF. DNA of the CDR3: TGTGCCAGCTCACCATCAGGCGGAGGGAACTATGGCTACACCTTC.

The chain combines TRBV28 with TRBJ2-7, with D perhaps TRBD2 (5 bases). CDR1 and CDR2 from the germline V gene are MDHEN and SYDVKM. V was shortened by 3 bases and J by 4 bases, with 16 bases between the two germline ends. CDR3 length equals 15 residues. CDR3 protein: CASSFSDFMSYEQYF. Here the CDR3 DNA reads TGTGCCAGCAGTTTCTCGGACTTTATGAGTTACGAGCAGTACTTC.

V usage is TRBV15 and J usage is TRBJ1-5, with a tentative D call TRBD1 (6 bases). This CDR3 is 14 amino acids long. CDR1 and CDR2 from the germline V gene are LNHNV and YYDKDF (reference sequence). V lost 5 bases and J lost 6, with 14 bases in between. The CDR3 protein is CATSYGGPSQPQHF. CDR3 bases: TGTGCCACCAGCTACGGGGGGCCGAGTCAGCCCCAGCATTTT.

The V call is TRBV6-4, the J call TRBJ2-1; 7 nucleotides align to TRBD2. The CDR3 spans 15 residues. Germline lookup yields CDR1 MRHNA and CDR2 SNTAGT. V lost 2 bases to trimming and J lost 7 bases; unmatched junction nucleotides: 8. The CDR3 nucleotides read TGTGCCAGCAGTGACAGGGCGGGAGCAGCGAATGAGCAGTTCTTC. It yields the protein CASSDRAGAANEQFF.

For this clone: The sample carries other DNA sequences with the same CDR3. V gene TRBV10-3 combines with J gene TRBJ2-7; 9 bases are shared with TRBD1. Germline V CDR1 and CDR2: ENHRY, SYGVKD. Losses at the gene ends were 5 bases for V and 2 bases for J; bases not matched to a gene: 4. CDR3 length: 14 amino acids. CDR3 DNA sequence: TGTGCCATCAGTCCGGGACAGGGCGCCTACGAGCAGTACTTC. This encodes CAISPGQGAYEQYF.

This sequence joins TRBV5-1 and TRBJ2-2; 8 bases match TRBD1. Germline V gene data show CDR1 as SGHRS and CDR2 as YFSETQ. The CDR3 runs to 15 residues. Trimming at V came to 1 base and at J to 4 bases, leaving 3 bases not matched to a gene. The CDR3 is CASSLTDRATGELFF. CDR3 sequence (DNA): TGCGCCAGCAGCTTGACGGACAGGGCCACCGGGGAGCTGTTTTTT.

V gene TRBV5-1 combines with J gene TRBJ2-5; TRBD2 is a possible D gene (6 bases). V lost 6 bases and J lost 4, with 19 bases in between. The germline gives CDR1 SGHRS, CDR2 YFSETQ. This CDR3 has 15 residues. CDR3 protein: CASNLQMTSVETQYF. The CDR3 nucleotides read TGCGCCAGCAACCTACAGATGACTAGTGTAGAGACCCAGTACTTC.

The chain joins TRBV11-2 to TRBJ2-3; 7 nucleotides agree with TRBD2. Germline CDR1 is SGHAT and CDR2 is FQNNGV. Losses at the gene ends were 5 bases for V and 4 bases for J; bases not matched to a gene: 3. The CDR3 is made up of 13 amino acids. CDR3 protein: CASSVAGADTQYF. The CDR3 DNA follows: TGTGCCAGCAGCGTCGCGGGGGCAGATACGCAGTATTTT.

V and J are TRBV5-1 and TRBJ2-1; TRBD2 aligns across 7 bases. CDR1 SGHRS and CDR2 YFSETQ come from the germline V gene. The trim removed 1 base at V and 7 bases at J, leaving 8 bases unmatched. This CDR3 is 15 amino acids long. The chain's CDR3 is CASSLRTGGTNEQFF. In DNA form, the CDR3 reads TGCGCCAGCAGCTTGCGGACGGGAGGTACAAATGAGCAGTTCTTC.

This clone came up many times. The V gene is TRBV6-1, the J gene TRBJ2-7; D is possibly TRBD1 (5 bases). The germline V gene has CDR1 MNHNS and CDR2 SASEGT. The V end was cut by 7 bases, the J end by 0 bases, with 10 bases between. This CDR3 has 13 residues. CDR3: CASIRGSSYEQYF. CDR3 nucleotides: TGTGCCAGCATAAGGGGTTCCTCCTACGAGCAGTACTTC.

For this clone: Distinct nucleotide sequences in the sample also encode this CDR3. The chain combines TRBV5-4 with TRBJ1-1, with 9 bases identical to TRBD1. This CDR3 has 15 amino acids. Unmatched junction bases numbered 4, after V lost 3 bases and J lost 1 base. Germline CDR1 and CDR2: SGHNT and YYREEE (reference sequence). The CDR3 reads CASSSPGQGNTEAFF. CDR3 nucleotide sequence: TGTGCCAGCAGCTCCCCGGGACAGGGGAACACTGAAGCTTTCTTT.

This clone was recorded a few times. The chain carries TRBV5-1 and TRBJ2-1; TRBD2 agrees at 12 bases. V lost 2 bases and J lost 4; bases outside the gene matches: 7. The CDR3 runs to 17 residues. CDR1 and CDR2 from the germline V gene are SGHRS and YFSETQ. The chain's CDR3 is CASSFRLAGALYNEQFF. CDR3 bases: TGCGCCAGCAGCTTCAGACTAGCGGGGGCCCTTTACAATGAGCAGTTCTTC. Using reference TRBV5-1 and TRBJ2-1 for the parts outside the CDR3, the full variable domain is KAGVTQTPRYLIKTRGQQVTLSCSPISGHRSVSWYQQTPGQGLQFLFEYFSETQRNKGNFPGRFSGRQFSNSRSEMNVSTLELGDSALYLCASSFRLAGALYNEQFFGPGTRLTVL.

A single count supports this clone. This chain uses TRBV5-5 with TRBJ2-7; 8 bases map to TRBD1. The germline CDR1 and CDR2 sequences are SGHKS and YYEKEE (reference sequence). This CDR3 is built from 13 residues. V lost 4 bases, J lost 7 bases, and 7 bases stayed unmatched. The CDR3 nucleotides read TGTGCCAGCAGCAAGGACAGGGTGGGAGAGCAGTACGTC. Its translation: CASSKDRVGEQYV.